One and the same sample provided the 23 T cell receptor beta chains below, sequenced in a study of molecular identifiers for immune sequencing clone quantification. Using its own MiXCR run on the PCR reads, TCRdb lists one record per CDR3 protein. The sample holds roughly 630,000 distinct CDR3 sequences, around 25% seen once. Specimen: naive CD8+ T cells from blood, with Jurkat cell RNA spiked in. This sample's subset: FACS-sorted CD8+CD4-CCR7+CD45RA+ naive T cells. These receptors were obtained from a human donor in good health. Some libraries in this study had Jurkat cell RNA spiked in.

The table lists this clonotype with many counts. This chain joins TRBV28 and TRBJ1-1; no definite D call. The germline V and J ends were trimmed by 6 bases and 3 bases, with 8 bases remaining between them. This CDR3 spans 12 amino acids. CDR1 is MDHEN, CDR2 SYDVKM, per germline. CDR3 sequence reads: CASRSMDTEAFF. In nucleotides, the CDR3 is TGTGCCAGCAGATCCATGGACACTGAAGCTTTCTTT.

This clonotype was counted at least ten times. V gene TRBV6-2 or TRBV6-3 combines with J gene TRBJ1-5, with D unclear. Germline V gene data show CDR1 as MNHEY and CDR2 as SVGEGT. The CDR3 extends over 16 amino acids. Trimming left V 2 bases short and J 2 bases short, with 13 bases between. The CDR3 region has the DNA TGTGCCAGCAGTTACGGTCCGGTTCATGGCAATCAGCCCCAGCATTTT. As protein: CASSYGPVHGNQPQHF.

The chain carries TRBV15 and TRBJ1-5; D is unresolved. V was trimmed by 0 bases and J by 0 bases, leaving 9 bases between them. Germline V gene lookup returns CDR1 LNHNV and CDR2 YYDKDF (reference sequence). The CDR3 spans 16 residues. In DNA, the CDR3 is TGTGCCACCAGCAGAGACTTGGGGAATAGCAATCAGCCCCAGCATTTT. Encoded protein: CATSRDLGNSNQPQHF. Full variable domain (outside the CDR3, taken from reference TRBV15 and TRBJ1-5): DAMVIQNPRYQVTQFGKPVTLSCSQTLNHNVMYWYQQKSSQAPKLLFHYYDKDFNNEADTPDNFQSRRPNTSFCFLDIRSPGLGDTAMYLCATSRDLGNSNQPQHFGDGTRLSIL.

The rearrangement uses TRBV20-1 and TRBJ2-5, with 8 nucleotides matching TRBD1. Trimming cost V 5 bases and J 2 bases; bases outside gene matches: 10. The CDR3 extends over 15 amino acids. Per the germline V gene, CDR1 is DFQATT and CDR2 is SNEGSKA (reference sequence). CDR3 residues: CSADTGTGVQETQYF. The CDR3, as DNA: TGCAGTGCTGACACCGGGACAGGCGTGCAAGAGACCCAGTACTTC.

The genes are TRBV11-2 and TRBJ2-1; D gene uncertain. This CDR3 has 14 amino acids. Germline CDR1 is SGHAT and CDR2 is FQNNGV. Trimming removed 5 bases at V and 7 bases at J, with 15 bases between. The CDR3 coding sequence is TGTGCCAGCAGCCGACCCGGGCCTATTAATGAGCAGTTCTTC. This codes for CASSRPGPINEQFF.

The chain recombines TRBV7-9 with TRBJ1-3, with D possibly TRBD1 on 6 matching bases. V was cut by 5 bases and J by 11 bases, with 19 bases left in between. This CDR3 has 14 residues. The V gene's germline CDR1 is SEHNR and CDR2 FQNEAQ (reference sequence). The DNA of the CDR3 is TGTGCCAGCAGCGCCACCAGCTGGGGGGGCCCCATATATTTT. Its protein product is CASSATSWGGPIYF.

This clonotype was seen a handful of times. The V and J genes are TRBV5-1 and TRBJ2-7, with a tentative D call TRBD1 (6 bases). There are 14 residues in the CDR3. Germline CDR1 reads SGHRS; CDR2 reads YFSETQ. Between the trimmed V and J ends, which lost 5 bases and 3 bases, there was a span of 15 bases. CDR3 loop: CASRADSPIYEQYF. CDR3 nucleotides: TGCGCCAGCAGGGCGGACAGTCCCATCTACGAGCAGTACTTC.

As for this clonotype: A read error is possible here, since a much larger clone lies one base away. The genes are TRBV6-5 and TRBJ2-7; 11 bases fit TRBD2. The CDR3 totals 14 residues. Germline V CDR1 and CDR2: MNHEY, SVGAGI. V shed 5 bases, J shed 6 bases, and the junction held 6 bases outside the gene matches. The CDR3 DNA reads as TGTGCCAGCAGTGTGGGACTAGCGGTCTGCGAGCAGTACTTC. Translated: CASSVGLAVCEQYF.

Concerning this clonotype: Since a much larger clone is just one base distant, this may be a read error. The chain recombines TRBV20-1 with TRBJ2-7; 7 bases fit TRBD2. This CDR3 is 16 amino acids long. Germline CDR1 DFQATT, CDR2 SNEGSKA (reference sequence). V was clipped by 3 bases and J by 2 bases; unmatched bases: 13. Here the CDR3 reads CSASTLADGSPYEQYF. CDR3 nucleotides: TGCAGTGCTAGCACTCTAGCGGACGGCTCCCCCTACGAGCAGTACTTC.

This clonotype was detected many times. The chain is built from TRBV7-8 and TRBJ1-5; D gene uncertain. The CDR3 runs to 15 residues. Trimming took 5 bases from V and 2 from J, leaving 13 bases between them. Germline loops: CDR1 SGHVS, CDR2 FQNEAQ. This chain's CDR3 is CASSPRQEGNQPQHF. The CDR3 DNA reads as TGTGCCAGCAGCCCGCGGCAAGAGGGCAATCAGCCCCAGCATTTT.

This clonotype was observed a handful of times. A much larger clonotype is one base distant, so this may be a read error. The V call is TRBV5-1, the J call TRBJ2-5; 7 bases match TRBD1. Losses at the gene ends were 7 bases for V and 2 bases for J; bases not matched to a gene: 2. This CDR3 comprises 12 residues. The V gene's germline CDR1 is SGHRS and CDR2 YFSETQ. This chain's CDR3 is CASARGQETQYF. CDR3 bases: TGCGCCAGCGCCAGGGGGCAAGAGACCCAGTACTTC.

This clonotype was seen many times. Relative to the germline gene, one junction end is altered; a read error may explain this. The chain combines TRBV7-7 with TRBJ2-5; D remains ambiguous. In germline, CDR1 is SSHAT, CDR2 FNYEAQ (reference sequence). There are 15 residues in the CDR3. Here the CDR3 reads CASSLDAGLGETQYF. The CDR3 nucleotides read TGTGCTAGCAGCTTAGATGCCGGTCTTGGAGAGACCCAGTACTTC.

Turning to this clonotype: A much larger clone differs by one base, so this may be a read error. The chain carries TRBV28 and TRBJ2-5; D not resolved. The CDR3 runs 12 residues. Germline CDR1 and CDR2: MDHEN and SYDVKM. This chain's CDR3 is CAGSFVAETQYF. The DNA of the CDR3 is TGTGCCGGCAGTTTCGTCGCAGAGACCCAGTACTTC.

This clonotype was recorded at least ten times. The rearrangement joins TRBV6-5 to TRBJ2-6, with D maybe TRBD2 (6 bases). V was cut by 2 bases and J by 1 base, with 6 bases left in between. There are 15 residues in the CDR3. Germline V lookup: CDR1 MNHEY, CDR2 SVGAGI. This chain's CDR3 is CASSYGGSGANVLTF. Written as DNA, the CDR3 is TGTGCCAGCAGTTACGGAGGGTCTGGGGCCAACGTCCTGACTTTC.

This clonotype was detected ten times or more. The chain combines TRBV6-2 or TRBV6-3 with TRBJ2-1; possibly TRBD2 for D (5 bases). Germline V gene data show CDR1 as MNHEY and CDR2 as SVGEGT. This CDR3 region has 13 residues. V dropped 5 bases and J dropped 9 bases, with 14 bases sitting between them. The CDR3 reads CASSSNLASEQFF. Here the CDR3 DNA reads TGTGCCAGCAGTAGCAATCTAGCAAGTGAGCAGTTCTTC.

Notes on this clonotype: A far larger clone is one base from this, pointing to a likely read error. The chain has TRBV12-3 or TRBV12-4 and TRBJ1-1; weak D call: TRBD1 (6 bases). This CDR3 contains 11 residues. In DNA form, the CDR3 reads TGTGTCAGCAGTTCTACAGGGGAAGCTTTCTTT. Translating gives CVSSSTGEAFF.

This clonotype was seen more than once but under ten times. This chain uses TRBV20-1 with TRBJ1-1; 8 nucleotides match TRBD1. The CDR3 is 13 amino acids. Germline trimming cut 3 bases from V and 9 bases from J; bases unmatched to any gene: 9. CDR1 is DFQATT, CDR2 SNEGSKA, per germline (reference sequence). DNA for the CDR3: TGCAGTGCTAGGCTCGACAGGGGCGTCCAAGCTTTCTTT. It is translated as CSARLDRGVQAFF.

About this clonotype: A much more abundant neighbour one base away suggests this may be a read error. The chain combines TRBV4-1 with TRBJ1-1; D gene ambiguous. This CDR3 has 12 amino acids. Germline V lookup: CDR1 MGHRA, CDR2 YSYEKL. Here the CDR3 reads CASSGSNTEALF. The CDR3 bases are TGCGCCAGCAGCGGTTCGAACACTGAAGCTTTATTT.

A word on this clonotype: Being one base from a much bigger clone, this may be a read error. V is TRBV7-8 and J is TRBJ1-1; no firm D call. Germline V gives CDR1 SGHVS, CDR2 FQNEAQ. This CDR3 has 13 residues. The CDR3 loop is CASSYPLNTGAFF. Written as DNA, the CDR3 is TGTGCCAGCAGCTATCCCCTCAACACTGGAGCTTTCTTT.

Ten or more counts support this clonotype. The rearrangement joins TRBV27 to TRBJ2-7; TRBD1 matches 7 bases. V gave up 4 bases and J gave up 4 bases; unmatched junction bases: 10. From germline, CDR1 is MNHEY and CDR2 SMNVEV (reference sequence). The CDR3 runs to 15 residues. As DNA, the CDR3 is TGTGCCAGCAGTTCGTCCCGGGACAGAGCTTACGAGCAGTACTTC. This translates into CASSSSRDRAYEQYF.

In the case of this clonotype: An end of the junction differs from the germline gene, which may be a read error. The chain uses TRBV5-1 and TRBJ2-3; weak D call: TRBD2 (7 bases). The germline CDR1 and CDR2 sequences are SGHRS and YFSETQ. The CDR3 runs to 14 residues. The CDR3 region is CVSSLGGLTDTQYF. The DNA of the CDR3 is TGCGTCAGCAGCTTGGGGGGGCTCACAGATACGCAGTATTTT.

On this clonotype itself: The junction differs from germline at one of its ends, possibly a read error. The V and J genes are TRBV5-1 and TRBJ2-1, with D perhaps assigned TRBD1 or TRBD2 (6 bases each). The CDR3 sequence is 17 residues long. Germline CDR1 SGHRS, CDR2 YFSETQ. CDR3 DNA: TGCGCCAGCAGCTTGGCTGGGGGGCGCGATTCCTACAATGCGCAGTTCTTC. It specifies CASSLAGGRDSYNAQFF.

DNA for the CDR3: TGTGCCAGCAGCCGGGTGACTAGCGGGGGAGGCTACGAGCAGTACTTC. Amino acid sequence: CASSRVTSGGGYEQYF. The rearrangement joins TRBV7-9 to TRBJ2-7; 12 bases agree with TRBD2. The CDR3 is made up of 16 amino acids. Trimming cost V 5 bases and J 3 bases; bases outside gene matches: 8. The V gene's germline CDR1 is SEHNR and CDR2 FQNEAQ (reference sequence).